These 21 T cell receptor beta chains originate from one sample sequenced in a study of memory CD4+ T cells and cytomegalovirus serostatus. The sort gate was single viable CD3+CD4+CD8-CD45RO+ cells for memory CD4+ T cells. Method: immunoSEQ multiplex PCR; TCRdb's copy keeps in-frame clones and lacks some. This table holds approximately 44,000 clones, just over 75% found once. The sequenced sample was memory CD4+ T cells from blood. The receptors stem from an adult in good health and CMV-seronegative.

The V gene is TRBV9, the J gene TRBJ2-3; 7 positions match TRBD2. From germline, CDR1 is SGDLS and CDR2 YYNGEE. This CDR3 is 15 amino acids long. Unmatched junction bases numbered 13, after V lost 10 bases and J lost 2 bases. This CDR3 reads CASSGAAGYTDTQYF. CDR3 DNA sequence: TGTGCCTCCTCTGGGGCAGCGGGGTACACAGATACGCAGTATTTT.

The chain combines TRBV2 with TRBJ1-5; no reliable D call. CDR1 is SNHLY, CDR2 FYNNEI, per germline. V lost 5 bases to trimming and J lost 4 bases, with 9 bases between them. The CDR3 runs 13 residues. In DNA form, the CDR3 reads TGTGCCAGCAGTTTAGTCCAAAATCAGCCCCAGCATTTT. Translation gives CASSLVQNQPQHF.

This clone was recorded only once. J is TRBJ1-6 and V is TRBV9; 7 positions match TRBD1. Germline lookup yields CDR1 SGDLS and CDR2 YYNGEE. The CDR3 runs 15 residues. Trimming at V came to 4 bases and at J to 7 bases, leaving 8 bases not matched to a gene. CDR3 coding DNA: TGTGCCAGCAGCCCAAGGGGGACAGAAAATTCACCCCTCCACTTT. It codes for CASSPRGTENSPLHF. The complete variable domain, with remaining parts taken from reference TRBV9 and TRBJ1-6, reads DSGVTQTPKHLITATGQRVTLRCSPRSGDLSVYWYQQSLDQGLQFLIQYYNGEERAKGNILERFSAQQFPDLHSELNLSSLELGDSALYFCASSPRGTENSPLHFGNGTRLTVT.

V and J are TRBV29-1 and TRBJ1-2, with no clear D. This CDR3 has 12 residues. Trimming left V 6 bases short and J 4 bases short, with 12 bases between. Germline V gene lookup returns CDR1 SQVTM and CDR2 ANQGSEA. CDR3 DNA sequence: TGCAGCGTGGCTAACTGGGGCTATGGCTACACCTTC. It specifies CSVANWGYGYTF.

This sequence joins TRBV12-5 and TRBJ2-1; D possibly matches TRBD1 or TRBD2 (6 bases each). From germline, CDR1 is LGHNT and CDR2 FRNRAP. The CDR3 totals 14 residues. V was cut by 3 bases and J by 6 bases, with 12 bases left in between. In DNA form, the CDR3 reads TGTGCTAGTGGTTTAAGGGGGGCGGGCAATGAGCAGTTCTTC. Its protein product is CASGLRGAGNEQFF.

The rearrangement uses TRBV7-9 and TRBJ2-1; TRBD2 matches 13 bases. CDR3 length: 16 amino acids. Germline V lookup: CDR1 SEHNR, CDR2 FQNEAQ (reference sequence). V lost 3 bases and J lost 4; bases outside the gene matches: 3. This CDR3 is CASSFRLAGGYNEQFF. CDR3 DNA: TGTGCCAGCAGCTTTAGACTAGCGGGGGGTTACAATGAGCAGTTCTTC. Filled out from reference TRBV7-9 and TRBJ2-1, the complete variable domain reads DTGVSQNPRHKITKRGQNVTFRCDPISEHNRLYWYRQTLGQGPEFLTYFQNEAQLEKSRLLSDRFSAERPKGSFSTLEIQRTEQGDSAMYLCASSFRLAGGYNEQFFGPGTRLTVL.

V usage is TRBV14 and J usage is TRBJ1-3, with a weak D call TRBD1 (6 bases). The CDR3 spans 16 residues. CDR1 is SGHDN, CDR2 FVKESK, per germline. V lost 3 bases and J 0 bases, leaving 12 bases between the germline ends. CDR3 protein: CASSHLGQFSGNTIYF. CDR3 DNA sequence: TGTGCCAGCAGCCACCTCGGACAGTTCTCTGGAAACACCATATATTTT.

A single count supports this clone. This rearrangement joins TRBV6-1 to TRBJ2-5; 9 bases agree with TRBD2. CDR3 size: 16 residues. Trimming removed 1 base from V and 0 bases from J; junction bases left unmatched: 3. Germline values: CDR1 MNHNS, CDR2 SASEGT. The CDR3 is CASSEGTSEYQETQYF. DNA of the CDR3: TGTGCCAGCAGTGAAGGGACTAGCGAGTACCAAGAGACCCAGTACTTC.

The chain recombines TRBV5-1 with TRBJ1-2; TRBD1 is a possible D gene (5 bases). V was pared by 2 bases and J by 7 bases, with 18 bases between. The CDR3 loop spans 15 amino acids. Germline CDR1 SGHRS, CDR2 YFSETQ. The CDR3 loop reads CASSFDPTDPSGYTF. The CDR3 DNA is TGCGCCAGCAGCTTCGACCCGACAGACCCCTCTGGCTACACCTTC.

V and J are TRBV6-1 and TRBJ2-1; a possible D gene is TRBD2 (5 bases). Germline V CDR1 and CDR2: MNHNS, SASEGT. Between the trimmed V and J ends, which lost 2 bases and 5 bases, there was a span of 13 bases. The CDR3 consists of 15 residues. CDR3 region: CASSEWTAGHNEQFF. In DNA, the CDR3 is TGTGCCAGCAGTGAATGGACCGCGGGCCACAATGAGCAGTTCTTC.

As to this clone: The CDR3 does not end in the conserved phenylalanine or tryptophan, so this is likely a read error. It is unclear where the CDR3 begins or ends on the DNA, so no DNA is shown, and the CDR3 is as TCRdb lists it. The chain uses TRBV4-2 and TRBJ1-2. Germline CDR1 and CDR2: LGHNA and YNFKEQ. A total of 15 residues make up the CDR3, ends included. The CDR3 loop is CASSQERMGGYTLAA.

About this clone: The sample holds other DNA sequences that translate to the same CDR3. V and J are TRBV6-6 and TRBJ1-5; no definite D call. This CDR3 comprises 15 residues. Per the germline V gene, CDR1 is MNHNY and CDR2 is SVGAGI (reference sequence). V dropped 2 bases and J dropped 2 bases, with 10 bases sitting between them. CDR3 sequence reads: CASSYRVVGNQPQHF. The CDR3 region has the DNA TGTGCCAGCAGTTACAGGGTAGTGGGCAATCAGCCCCAGCATTTT.

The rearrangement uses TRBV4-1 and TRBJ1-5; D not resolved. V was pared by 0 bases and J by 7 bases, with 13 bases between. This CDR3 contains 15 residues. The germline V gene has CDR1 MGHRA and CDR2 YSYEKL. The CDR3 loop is CASSQDDLQPQPQHF. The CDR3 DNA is TGCGCCAGCAGCCAAGACGACCTTCAACCCCAGCCCCAGCATTTT.

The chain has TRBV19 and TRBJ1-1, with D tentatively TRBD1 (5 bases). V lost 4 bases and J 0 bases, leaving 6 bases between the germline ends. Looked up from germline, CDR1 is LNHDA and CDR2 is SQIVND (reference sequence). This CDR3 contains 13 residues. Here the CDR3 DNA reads TGTGCCAGTAGTACAGGGATGAACACTGAAGCTTTCTTT. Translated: CASSTGMNTEAFF.

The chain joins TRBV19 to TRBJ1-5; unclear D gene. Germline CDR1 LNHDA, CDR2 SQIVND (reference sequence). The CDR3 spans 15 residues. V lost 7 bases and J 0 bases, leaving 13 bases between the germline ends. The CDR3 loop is CASIPAGNSNQPQHF. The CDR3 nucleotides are TGTGCCAGTATCCCGGCGGGGAATAGCAATCAGCCCCAGCATTTT.

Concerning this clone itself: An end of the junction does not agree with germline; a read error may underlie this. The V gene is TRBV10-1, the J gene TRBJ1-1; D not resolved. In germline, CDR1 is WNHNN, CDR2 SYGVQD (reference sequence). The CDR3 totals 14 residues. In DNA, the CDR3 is TGCGCCAGCAGTGATGCGGGAAGAACACCGAAGCGTACCTTT. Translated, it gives CASSDAGRTPKRTF.

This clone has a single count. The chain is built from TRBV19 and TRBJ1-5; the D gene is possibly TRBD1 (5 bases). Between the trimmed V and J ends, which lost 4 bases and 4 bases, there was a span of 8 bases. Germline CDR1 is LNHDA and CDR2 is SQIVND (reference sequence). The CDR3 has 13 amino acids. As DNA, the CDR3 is TGTGCCAGTAGTAGGGGGAGGAATCAGCCCCAGCATTTT. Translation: CASSRGRNQPQHF. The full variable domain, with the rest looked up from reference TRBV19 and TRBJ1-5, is DGGITQSPKYLFRKEGQNVTLSCEQNLNHDAMYWYRQDPGQGLRLIYYSQIVNDFQKGDIAEGYSVSREKKESFPLTVTSAQKNPTAFYLCASSRGRNQPQHFGDGTRLSIL.

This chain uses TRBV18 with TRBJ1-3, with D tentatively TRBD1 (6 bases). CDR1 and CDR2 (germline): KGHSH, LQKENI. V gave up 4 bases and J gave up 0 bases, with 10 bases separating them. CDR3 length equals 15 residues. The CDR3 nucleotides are TGTGCCAGCTCACTAGACAGGAGCTCTGGAAACACCATATATTTT. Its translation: CASSLDRSSGNTIYF.

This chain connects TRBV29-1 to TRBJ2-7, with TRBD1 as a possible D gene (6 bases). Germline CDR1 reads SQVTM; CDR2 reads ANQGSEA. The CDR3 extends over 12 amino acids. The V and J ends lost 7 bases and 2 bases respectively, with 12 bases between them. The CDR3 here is CSAMDSPYEQYF. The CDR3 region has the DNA TGCAGCGCCATGGACAGTCCCTACGAGCAGTACTTC.

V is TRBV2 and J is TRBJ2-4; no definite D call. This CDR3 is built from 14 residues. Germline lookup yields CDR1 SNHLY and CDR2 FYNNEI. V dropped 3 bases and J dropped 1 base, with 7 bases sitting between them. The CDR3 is CASSDARAKNIQYF. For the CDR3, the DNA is TGTGCCAGCAGTGACGCCCGGGCCAAAAACATTCAGTACTTC.

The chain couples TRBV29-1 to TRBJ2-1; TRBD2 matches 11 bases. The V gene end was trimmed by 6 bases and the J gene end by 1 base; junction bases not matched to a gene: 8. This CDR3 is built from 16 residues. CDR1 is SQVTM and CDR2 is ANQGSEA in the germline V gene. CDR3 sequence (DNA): TGCAGCGTGGACGAGGGACTAGCGGAGTCCTACAATGAGCAGTTCTTC. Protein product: CSVDEGLAESYNEQFF.